The sequence of this TCR beta chain was determined in a study of blood T cell repertoires in COVID-19. Turning to the study itself: Sites in the United States, Italy and Spain provided acute and convalescent COVID-19 samples. The cDNA or gDNA used as material had been derived from T cells, B-cell-depleted T cells, or PBMCs.

CDR1 is KGHDR and CDR2 is SFDVKD in the germline V gene. The V end lost 4 bases, the J end lost 6 bases, and 8 bases lay between the germline ends. The CDR3 contains 12 residues. In the original analysis: Quantification of nucleated cells was approximated via reference gene primer amplification. Profiling relied on immunoSEQ multiplex PCR, and the TCRdb table lists in-frame clones only, not all of them. The V and J calls and clone size come from that table; D and trimming were worked out from the DNA. Altogether 150,000 to 200,000 clones are present, 79% being singletons, with the ten largest covering roughly 17%.

The rearrangement uses TRBV24-1 and TRBJ1-2; unclear D gene. Sequencing was done on a sample of peripheral blood. This TCR came from a man between 60 and 75 years old with active or convalescent COVID-19. Here the CDR3 DNA reads TGTGCCACCAGTGACGGGTTTGATGGCTACACCTTC. Amino acid sequence: CATSDGFDGYTF.